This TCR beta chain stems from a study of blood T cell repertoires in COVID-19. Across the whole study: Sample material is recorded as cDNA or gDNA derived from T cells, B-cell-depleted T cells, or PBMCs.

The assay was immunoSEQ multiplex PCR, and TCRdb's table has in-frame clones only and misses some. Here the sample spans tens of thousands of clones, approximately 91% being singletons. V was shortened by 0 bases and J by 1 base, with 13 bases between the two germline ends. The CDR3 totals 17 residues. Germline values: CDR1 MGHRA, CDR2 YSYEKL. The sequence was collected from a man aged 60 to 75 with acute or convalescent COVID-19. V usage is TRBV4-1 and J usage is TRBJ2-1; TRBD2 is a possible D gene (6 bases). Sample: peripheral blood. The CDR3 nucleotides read TGCGCCAGCAGCCAAGATCAAGCGGGCAGGTCCTACAATGAGCAGTTCTTC. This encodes CASSQDQAGRSYNEQFF.